The clone carrying this T cell receptor (beta chain) was seen just once. Its antigen is undetermined. In the PCR, 60 Vbeta and 13 Jbeta primers were used. The repertoire was sequenced with immunoSEQ multiplex PCR; TCRdb's copy has only in-frame clones and lacks some. Of 95,000 to 150,000 clones in the sample, 72% were seen once. This record belongs to a study of cytomegalovirus exposure and HLA in healthy donors. Study overall: Researchers found that roughly 81% of around 400 genotyped donors fell within the Caucasian-associated ancestry cluster.

Points from the study as a whole: Reportedly, a later analysis found an Asian-associated ancestry cluster had fewer N-insertions than the approximately 700-donor mean.

The receptor comes from a young man in good health and CMV-seronegative. Sequencing was done on a sample of PBMCs.

CDR3 sequence: CASSLLPQGRREKLFF. The DNA for the CDR3 is TGTGCCAGCAGTTTACTCCCCCAGGGGAGAAGGGAAAAACTGTTTTTT. The rearrangement uses TRBV28 and TRBJ1-4, with a weak D call TRBD1 (6 bases). V was trimmed by 2 bases and J by 8 bases, leaving 18 bases between them. This CDR3 comprises 16 residues. CDR1 is MDHEN, CDR2 SYDVKM, per germline.